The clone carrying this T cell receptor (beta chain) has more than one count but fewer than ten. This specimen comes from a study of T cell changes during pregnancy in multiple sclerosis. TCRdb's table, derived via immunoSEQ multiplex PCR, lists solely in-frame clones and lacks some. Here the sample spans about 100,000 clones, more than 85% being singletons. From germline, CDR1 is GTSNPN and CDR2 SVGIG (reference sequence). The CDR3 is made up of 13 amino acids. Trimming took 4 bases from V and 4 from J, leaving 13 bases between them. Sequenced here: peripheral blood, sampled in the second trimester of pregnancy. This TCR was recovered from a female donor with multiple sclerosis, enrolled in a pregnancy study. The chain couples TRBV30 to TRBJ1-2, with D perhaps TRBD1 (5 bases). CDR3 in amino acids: CAWTGVLTYGYTF. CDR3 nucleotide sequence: TGTGCCTGGACGGGGGTCCTGACCTATGGCTACACCTTC.